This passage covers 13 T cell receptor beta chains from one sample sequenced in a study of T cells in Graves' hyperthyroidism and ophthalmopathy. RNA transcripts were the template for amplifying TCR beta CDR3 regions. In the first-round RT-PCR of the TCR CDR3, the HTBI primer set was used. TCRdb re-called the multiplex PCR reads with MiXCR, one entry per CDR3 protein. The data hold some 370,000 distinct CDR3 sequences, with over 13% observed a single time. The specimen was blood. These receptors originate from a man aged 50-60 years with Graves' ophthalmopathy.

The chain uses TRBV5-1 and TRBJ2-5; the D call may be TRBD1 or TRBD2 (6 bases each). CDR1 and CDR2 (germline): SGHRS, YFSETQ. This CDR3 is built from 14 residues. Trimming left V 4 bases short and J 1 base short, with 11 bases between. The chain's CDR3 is CASSGGTLQETQYF. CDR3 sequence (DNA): TGCGCCAGCAGCGGCGGGACACTCCAAGAGACCCAGTACTTC.

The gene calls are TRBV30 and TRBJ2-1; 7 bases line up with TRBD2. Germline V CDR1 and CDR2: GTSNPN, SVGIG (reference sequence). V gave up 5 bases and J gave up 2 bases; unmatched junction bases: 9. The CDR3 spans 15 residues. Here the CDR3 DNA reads TGTGCCTGGGGGAGGGCGCTAGCCCCCTACAATGAGCAGTTCTTC. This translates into CAWGRALAPYNEQFF. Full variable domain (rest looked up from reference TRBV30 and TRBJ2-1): SQTIHQWPATLVQPVGSPLSLECTVEGTSNPNLYWYRQAAGRGLQLLFYSVGIGQISSEVPQNLSASRPQDRQFILSSKKLLLSDSGFYLCAWGRALAPYNEQFFGPGTRLTVL.

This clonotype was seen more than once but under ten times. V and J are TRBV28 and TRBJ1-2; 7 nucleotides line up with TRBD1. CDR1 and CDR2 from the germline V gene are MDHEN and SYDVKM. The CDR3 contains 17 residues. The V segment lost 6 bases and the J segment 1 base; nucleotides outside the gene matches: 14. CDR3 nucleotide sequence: TGTGCCAGCAGAGGACAGGCCAAACCCTATGATAACTATGGCTACACCTTC. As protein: CASRGQAKPYDNYGYTF.

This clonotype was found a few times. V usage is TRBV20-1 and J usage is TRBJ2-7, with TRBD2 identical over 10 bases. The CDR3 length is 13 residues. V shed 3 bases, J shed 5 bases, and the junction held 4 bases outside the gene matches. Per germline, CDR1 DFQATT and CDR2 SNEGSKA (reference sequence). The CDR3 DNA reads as TGCAGTGCTAGGCTAGCGGGAGTAAACGAGCAGTACTTC. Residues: CSARLAGVNEQYF.

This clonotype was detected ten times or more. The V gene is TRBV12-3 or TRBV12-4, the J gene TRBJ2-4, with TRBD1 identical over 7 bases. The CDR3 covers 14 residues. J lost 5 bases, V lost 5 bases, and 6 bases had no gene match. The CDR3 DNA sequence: TGTGCCAGCAGTCTCAGGGGGTTGGAAAACATTCAGTACTTC. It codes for CASSLRGLENIQYF.

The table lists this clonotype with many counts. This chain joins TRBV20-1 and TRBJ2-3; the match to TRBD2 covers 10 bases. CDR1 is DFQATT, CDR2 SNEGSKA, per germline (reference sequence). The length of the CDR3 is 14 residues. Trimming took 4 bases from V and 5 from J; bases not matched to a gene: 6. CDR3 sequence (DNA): TGCAGTGCTACGAGCGGGAGGGCCTTAGATACGCAGTATTTT. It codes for CSATSGRALDTQYF.

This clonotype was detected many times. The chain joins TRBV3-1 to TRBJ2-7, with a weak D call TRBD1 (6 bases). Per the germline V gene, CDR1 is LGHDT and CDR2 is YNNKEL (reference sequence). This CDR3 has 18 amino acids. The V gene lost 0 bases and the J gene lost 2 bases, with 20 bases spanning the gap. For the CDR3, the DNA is TGTGCCAGCAGCCAAGACGCCCGAGACAGGCCGGCCGCCTACGAGCAGTACTTC. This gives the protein CASSQDARDRPAAYEQYF.

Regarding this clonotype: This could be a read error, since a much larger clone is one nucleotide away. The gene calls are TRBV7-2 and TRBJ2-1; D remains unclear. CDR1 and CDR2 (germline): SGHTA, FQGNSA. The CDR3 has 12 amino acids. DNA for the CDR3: TGTGCCGGCAGCTTAGACAACAATGAGCAGTTCTTC. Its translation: CAGSLDNNEQFF.

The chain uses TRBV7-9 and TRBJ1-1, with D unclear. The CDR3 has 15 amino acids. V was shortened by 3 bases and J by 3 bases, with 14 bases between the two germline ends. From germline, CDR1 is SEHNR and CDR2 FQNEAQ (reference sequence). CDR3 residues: CASSFFGKADTEAFF. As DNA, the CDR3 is TGTGCCAGCAGCTTCTTTGGGAAGGCGGACACTGAAGCTTTCTTT.

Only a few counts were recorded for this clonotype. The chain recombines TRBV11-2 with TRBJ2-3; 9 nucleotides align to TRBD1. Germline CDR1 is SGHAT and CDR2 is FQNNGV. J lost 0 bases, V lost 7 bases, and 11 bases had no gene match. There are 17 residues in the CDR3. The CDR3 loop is CASTPQGQGGSTDTQYF. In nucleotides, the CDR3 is TGTGCCAGCACCCCCCAGGGACAGGGTGGTAGCACAGATACGCAGTATTTT.

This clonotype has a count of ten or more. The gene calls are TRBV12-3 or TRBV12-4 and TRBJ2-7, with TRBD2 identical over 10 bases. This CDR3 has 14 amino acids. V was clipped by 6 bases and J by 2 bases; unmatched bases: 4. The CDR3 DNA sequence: TGTGCCAGCAGCCCCGGGACTAGCGCCTACGAGCAGTACTTC. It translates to CASSPGTSAYEQYF.

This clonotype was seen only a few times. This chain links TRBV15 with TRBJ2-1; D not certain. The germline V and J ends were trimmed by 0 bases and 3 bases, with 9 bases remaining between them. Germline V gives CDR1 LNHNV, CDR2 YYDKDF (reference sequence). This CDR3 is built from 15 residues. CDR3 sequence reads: CATSRDERSYNEQFF. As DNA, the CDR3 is TGTGCCACCAGCAGAGATGAACGGAGCTACAATGAGCAGTTCTTC.

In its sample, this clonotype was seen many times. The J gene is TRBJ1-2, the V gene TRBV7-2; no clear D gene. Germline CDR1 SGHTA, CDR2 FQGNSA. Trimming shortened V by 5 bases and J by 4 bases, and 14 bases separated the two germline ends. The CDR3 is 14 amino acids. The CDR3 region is CASSHIKGFYGYTF. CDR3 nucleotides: TGTGCCAGCAGCCATATCAAGGGATTCTATGGCTACACCTTC. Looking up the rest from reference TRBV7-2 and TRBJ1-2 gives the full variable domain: GAGVSQSPSNKVTEKGKDVELRCDPISGHTALYWYRQSLGQGLEFLIYFQGNSAPDKSGLPSDRFSAERTGGSVSTLTIQRTQQEDSAVYLCASSHIKGFYGYTFGSGTRLTVV.